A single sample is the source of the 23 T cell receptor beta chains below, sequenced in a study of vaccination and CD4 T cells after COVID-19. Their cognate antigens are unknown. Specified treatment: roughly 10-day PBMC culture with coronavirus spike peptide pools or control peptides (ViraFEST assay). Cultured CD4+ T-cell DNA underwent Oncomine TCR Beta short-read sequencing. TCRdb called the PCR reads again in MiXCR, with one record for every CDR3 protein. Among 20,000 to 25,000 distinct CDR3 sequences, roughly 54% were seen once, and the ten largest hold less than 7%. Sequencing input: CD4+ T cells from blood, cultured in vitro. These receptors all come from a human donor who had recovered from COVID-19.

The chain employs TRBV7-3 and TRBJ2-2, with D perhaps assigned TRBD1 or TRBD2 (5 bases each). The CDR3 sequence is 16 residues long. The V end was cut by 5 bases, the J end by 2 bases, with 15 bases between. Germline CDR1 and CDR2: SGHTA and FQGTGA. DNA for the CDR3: TGTGCCAGCAGCCAGACCGGGACGGGAAACACCGGGGAGCTGTTTTTT. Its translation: CASSQTGTGNTGELFF. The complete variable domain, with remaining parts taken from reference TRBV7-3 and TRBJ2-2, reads GAGVSQTPSNKVTEKGKYVELRCDPISGHTALYWYRQSLGQGPEFLIYFQGTGAADDSGLPNDRFFAVRPEGSVSTLKIQRTERGDSAVYLCASSQTGTGNTGELFFGEGSRLTVL.

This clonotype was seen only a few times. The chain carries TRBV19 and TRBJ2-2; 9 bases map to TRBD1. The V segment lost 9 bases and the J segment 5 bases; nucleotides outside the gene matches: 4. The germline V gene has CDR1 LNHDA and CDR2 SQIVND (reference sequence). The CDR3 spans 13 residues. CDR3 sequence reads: CASPTGGTGELFF. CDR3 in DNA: TGTGCCAGCCCGACAGGGGGAACCGGGGAGCTGTTTTTT.

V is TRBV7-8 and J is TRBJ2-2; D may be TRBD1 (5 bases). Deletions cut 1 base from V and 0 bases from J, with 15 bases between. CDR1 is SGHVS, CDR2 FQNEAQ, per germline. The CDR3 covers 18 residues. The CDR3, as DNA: TGTGCCAGCAGCTTAGGAATAGGGGCCCTAACGAACACCGGGGAGCTGTTTTTT. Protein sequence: CASSLGIGALTNTGELFF.

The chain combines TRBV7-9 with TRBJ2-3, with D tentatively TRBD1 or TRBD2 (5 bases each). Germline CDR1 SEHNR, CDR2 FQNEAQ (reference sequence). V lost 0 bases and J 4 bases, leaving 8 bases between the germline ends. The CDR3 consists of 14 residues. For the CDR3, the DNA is TGTGCCAGCAGCTTAGCGGGGCGGGCAGATACGCAGTATTTT. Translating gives CASSLAGRADTQYF.

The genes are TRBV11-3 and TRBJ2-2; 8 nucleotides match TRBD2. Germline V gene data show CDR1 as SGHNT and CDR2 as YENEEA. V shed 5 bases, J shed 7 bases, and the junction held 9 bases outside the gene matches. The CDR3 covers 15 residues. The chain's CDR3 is CASSRSGSGVGELFF. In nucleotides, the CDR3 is TGTGCCAGCAGCCGGAGCGGGAGCGGGGTCGGGGAGCTGTTTTTT.

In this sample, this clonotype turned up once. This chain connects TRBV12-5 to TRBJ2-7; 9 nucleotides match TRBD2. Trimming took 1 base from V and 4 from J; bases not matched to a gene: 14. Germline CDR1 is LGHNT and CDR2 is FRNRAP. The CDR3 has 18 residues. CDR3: CASGLASSGGRAKYEQYF. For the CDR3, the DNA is TGTGCTAGTGGTTTGGCCTCCTCTGGCGGGAGGGCCAAGTACGAGCAGTACTTC.

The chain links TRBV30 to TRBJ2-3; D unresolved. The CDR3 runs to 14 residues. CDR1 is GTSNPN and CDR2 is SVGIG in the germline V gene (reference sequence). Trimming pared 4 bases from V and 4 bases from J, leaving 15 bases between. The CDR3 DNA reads TGTGCCTGGAACTTAGGGCTAGAGGCAGATACGCAGTATTTT. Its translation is CAWNLGLEADTQYF.

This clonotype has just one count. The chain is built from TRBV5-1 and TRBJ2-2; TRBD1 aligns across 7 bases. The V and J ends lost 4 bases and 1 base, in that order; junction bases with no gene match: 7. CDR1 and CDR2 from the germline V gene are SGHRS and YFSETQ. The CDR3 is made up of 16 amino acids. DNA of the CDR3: TGCGCCAGCAGCCCACGACAGGGAATGAACACCGGGGAGCTGTTTTTT. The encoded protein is CASSPRQGMNTGELFF.

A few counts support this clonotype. CDR3 sequence (DNA): TGTGCCAGCAGTTTAAGTGCCAGCGGGGAGACCCAGTACTTC. It encodes CASSLSASGETQYF. The V and J genes are TRBV27 and TRBJ2-5, with D perhaps TRBD2 (6 bases). The germline V gene encodes CDR1 MNHEY and CDR2 SMNVEV (reference sequence). Between the trimmed V and J ends, which lost 2 bases and 5 bases, there was a span of 12 bases. The CDR3 length is 14 residues.

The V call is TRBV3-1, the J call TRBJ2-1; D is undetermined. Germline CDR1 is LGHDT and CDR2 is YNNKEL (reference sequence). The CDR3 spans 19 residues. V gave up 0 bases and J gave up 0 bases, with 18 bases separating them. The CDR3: CASSQDSHLTGYSYNEQFF. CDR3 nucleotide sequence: TGTGCCAGCAGCCAAGATTCGCACTTGACTGGATACTCCTACAATGAGCAGTTCTTC.

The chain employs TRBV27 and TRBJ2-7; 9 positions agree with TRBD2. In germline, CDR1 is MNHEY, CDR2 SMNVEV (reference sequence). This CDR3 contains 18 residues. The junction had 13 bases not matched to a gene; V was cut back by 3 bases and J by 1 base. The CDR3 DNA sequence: TGTGCCAGCAGTTTTAGGATGGTAGCGGGAGTAGGATCCTACGAGCAGTACTTC. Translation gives CASSFRMVAGVGSYEQYF.

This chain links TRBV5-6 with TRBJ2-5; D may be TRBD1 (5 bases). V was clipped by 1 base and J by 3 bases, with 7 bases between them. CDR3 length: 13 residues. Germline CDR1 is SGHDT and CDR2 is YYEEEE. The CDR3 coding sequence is TGTGCCAGCAGCTTGCAAGGGGAAGAGACCCAGTACTTC. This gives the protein CASSLQGEETQYF.

The CDR3 DNA sequence: TGTGCCAGCAGTTTACGGGGGTCGGGCTATGGCTACACCTTC. The encoded protein is CASSLRGSGYGYTF. The V and J genes are TRBV28 and TRBJ1-2; possibly TRBD1 for D (5 bases). This CDR3 spans 14 amino acids. CDR1 MDHEN and CDR2 SYDVKM come from the germline V gene. Trimming removed 2 bases at V and 4 bases at J, with 11 bases between.

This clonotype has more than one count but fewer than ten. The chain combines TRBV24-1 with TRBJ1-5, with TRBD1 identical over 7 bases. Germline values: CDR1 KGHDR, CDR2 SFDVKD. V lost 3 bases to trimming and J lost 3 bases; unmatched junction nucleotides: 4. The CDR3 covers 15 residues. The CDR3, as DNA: TGTGCCACCAGTGATCCCACAGGGGACAATCAGCCCCAGCATTTT. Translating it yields CATSDPTGDNQPQHF.

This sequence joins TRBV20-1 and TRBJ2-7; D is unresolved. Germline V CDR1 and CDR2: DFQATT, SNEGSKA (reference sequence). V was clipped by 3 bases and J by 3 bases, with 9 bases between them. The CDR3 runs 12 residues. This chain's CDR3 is CSARKGNYEQYF. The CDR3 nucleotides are TGCAGTGCTAGGAAAGGTAACTACGAGCAGTACTTC.

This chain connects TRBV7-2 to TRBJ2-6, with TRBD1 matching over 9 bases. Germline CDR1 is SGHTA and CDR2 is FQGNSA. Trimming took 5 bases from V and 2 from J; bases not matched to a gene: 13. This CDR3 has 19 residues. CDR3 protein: CASSTPPGQGATGANVLTF. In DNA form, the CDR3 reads TGTGCCAGCAGCACCCCGCCGGGACAGGGTGCAACTGGGGCCAACGTCCTGACTTTC.

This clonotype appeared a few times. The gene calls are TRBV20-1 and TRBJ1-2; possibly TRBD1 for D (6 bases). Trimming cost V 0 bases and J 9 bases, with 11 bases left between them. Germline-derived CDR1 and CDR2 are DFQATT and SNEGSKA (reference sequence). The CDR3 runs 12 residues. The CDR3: CSARDQRGSYTF. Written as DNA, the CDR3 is TGCAGTGCTAGAGATCAGAGGGGGAGCTACACCTTC.

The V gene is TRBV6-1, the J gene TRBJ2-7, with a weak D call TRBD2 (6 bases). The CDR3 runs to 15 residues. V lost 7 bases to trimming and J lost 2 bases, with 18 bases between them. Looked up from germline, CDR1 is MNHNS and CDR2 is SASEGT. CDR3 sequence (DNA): TGTGCCAGCATACTCACCGGGACTCCGACCTACGAGCAGTACTTC. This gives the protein CASILTGTPTYEQYF.

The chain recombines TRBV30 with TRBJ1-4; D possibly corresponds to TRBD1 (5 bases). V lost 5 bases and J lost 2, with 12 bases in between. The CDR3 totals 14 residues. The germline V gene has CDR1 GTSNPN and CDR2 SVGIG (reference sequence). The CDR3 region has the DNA TGTGCCTGGGCGACCGGGACTACTAATGAAAAACTGTTTTTT. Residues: CAWATGTTNEKLFF. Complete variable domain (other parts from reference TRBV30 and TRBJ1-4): SQTIHQWPATLVQPVGSPLSLECTVEGTSNPNLYWYRQAAGRGLQLLFYSVGIGQISSEVPQNLSASRPQDRQFILSSKKLLLSDSGFYLCAWATGTTNEKLFFGSGTQLSVL.

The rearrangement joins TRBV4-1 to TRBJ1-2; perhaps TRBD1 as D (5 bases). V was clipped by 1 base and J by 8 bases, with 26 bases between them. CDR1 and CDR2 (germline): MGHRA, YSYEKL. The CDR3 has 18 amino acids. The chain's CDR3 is CASSQVGAGLGSGSGYTF. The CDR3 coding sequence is TGCGCCAGCAGCCAAGTCGGGGCAGGGTTGGGTAGTGGGTCGGGCTACACCTTC.

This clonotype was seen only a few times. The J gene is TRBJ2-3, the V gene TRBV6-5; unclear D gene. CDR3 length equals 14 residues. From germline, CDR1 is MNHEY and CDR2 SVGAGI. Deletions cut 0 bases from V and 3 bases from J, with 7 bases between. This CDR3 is CASSYSEGTDTQYF. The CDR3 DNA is TGTGCCAGCAGTTACTCGGAAGGGACAGATACGCAGTATTTT.

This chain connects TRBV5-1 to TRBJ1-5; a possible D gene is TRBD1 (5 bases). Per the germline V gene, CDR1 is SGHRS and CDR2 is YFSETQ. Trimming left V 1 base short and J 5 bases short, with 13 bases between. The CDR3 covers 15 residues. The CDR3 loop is CASSLLGVEDQPQHF. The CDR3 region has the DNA TGCGCCAGCAGCTTGCTAGGGGTAGAGGATCAGCCCCAGCATTTT.

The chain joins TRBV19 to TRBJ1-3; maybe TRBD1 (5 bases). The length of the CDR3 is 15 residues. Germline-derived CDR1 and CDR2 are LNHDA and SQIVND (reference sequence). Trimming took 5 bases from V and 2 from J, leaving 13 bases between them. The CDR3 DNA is TGTGCCAGTAGTGCTTCCGGGACGGCTGGAAACACCATATATTTT. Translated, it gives CASSASGTAGNTIYF.